Each of the 16 T cell receptor beta chains below was sequenced from the same sample in a study of cytomegalovirus exposure and HLA in healthy donors (dated by TCRdb to 2015 to 2018). Libraries came from the immunoSEQ multiplex PCR assay. For the multiplex PCR, a mixture combining 60 forward primers for TCR Vbeta segments and 13 reverse primers for TCR Jbeta segments was used. Imported from immuneACCESS, the table was reduced by TCRdb to in-frame sequences with V and J called. These copies leave out some clones; in studies compared against another copy, an unresolved V gene accounts for under half, and the cause of the remainder is not known. For this sample there are 190,000 or so clones; around 86% appear just once. Jointly, the top ten make up approximately 6.5% of the sample. Material: PBMCs. The receptor set was obtained from a woman in her forties or fifties in good health and CMV-seropositive.

The chain recombines TRBV29-1 with TRBJ2-7, with 7 bases that match TRBD1. Looked up from germline, CDR1 is SQVTM and CDR2 is ANQGSEA. The J segment lost 2 bases and the V segment lost 6 bases, leaving 7 bases of the junction unmatched. The CDR3 consists of 13 residues. CDR3 coding DNA: TGCAGCGTCCGGGACAGTTCAGCCTACGAGCAGTACTTC. Amino acids: CSVRDSSAYEQYF.

This clone was seen a few times. The chain joins TRBV10-3 to TRBJ1-4; 7 positions match TRBD1. Germline V gives CDR1 ENHRY, CDR2 SYGVKD. This CDR3 contains 14 residues. J was trimmed by 2 bases and V by 3 bases; bases with no gene match: 0. CDR3 sequence: CAISEQGTNEKLFF. CDR3 DNA sequence: TGTGCCATCAGTGAACAGGGGACTAATGAAAAACTGTTTTTT.

This sequence joins TRBV19 and TRBJ1-4; the D gene is possibly TRBD1 (6 bases). Germline lookup yields CDR1 LNHDA and CDR2 SQIVND (reference sequence). The length of the CDR3 is 14 residues. V lost 10 bases to trimming and J lost 0 bases, with 12 bases between them. The CDR3 DNA reads as TGTGCCACCCAGGGGAGCCCAACTAATGAAAAACTGTTTTTT. It translates to CATQGSPTNEKLFF.

This clone turned up a few times. The chain links TRBV7-2 to TRBJ1-2; D might be TRBD1 (6 bases). This CDR3 is built from 15 residues. The V gene lost 0 bases and the J gene lost 8 bases, with 16 bases spanning the gap. Germline V lookup: CDR1 SGHTA, CDR2 FQGNSA. This CDR3 reads CASSLAGGGRSGYTF. CDR3 in DNA: TGTGCCAGCAGCTTAGCGGGAGGGGGTCGTAGCGGCTACACCTTC. Full variable domain (rest looked up from reference TRBV7-2 and TRBJ1-2): GAGVSQSPSNKVTEKGKDVELRCDPISGHTALYWYRQSLGQGLEFLIYFQGNSAPDKSGLPSDRFSAERTGGSVSTLTIQRTQQEDSAVYLCASSLAGGGRSGYTFGSGTRLTVV.

V is TRBV6-5 and J is TRBJ2-3, with TRBD2 matching over 8 bases. CDR1 and CDR2 from the germline V gene are MNHEY and SVGAGI. CDR3 length equals 14 residues. The trim removed 4 bases at V and 2 bases at J, leaving 2 bases unmatched. This CDR3 is CASSWTSPTDTQYF. CDR3 coding DNA: TGTGCCAGCAGTTGGACTAGCCCCACAGATACGCAGTATTTT.

The chain's CDR3 is CASRATSSTDTQYF. The CDR3 region has the DNA TGTGCCAGCAGAGCGACTAGTTCCACAGATACGCAGTATTTT. The J gene is TRBJ2-3, the V gene TRBV2, with D maybe TRBD2 (6 bases). V lost 6 bases and J lost 2, with 12 bases in between. The CDR3 runs to 14 residues. Germline assignment: CDR1 SNHLY and CDR2 FYNNEI.

The V call is TRBV28, the J call TRBJ2-1; TRBD2 aligns across 7 bases. Per the germline V gene, CDR1 is MDHEN and CDR2 is SYDVKM. V lost 5 bases to trimming and J lost 3 bases; unmatched junction nucleotides: 10. This CDR3 has 16 residues. Here the CDR3 DNA reads TGTGCCAGCAGTCACTCGACTAGCCCGGGCTACAATGAGCAGTTCTTC. As protein: CASSHSTSPGYNEQFF.

V usage is TRBV5-1 and J usage is TRBJ1-4; D is uncertain. With 0 bases removed from V and 7 bases from J, the gap between germline ends came to 22 bases. Germline V CDR1 and CDR2: SGHRS, YFSETQ. This CDR3 is 18 amino acids long. CDR3 sequence reads: CASSLGLTVETAGEKLFF. The CDR3, as DNA: TGCGCCAGCAGCTTGGGCCTCACCGTGGAGACGGCGGGTGAAAAACTGTTTTTT.

This clone was observed once. The V call is TRBV5-1, the J call TRBJ2-1; 11 positions match TRBD2. J was trimmed by 6 bases and V by 2 bases; bases with no gene match: 19. The CDR3 loop spans 20 amino acids. Germline assignment: CDR1 SGHRS and CDR2 YFSETQ. The CDR3 here is CASSFIGLAGGSPLSNEQFF. In DNA form, the CDR3 reads TGCGCCAGCAGCTTTATAGGTCTAGCGGGGGGCTCACCACTTAGCAATGAGCAGTTCTTC.

In this sample, this clone turned up a few times. The chain carries TRBV2 and TRBJ2-1; 9 bases line up with TRBD1. The germline V gene encodes CDR1 SNHLY and CDR2 FYNNEI. V shed 4 bases and J 9 bases; nucleotides not matched to a gene: 13. This CDR3 has 16 amino acids. As DNA, the CDR3 is TGTGCCAGCAGTGTAGGGACAGGGCATGGAGTAGGTGAGCAGTTCTTC. It specifies CASSVGTGHGVGEQFF.

The CDR3 DNA reads as TGTGCCAGCAGCTCCTGGACAGGGTCTAACTATGGCTACACCTTC. Translation gives CASSSWTGSNYGYTF. The chain couples TRBV11-2 to TRBJ1-2, with TRBD1 matching 8 bases. Germline CDR1 and CDR2: SGHAT and FQNNGV. CDR3 size: 15 residues. V trimming: 4 bases; J trimming: 0 bases; junction bases outside the gene matches: 4.

This clone has more than one count but fewer than ten. The chain couples TRBV5-1 to TRBJ1-1, with D perhaps matching TRBD1 (5 bases). Germline V CDR1 and CDR2: SGHRS, YFSETQ. The V end was cut by 4 bases, the J end by 2 bases, with 12 bases between. The CDR3 is 14 residues long. Here the CDR3 DNA reads TGCGCCAGCAGCCCGGCGGGGGATAACACTGAAGCTTTCTTT. Translating it yields CASSPAGDNTEAFF.

DNA of the CDR3: TGTGCCAGCAGTCCCGTCAACGGGGAGCCCCAGCATTTT. Its protein product is CASSPVNGEPQHF. The chain carries TRBV28 and TRBJ1-5; D not resolved. CDR1 is MDHEN and CDR2 is SYDVKM in the germline V gene. This CDR3 has 13 residues. Between the trimmed V and J ends, which lost 5 bases and 8 bases, there was a span of 13 bases.

CDR3 coding DNA: TGTGCCAGCAGTAGGGGCTTACCAGAGACCCAGTACTTC. It specifies CASSRGLPETQYF. The chain joins TRBV5-6 to TRBJ2-5; weak D call: TRBD1 (5 bases). The germline gives CDR1 SGHDT, CDR2 YYEEEE. This CDR3 contains 13 residues. Trimming took 5 bases from V and 4 from J, leaving 12 bases between them.

V gene TRBV6-5 combines with J gene TRBJ1-4; D possibly corresponds to TRBD1 (5 bases). In germline, CDR1 is MNHEY, CDR2 SVGAGI. Trimming left V 0 bases short and J 7 bases short, with 9 bases between. The CDR3 length is 14 residues. The CDR3 reads CASSYSGVSEKLFF. DNA of the CDR3: TGTGCCAGCAGTTACTCAGGGGTTAGTGAAAAACTGTTTTTT.

The chain links TRBV5-1 to TRBJ1-6; a possible D gene is TRBD1 (6 bases). V lost 0 bases and J 13 bases, leaving 20 bases between the germline ends. CDR1 and CDR2 from the germline V gene are SGHRS and YFSETQ. The length of the CDR3 is 16 residues. CDR3 sequence (DNA): TGCGCCAGCAGCTTGGGCCCAGGGGCGCTGATCGCCCCCCTCCACTTT. Translation: CASSLGPGALIAPLHF.